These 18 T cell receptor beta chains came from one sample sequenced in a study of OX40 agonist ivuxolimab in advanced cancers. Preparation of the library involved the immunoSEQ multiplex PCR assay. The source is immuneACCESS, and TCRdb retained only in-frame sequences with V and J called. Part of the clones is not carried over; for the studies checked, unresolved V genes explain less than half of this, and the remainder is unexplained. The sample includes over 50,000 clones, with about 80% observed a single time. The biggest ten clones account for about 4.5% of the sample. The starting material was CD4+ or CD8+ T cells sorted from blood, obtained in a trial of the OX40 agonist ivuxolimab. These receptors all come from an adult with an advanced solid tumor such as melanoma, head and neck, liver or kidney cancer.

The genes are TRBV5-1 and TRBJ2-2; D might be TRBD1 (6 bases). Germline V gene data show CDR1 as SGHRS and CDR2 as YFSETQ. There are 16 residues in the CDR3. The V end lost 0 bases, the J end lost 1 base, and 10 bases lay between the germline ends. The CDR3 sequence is CASSLVDRGNTGELFF. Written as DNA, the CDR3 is TGCGCCAGCAGCTTGGTGGACAGAGGGAACACCGGGGAGCTGTTTTTT.

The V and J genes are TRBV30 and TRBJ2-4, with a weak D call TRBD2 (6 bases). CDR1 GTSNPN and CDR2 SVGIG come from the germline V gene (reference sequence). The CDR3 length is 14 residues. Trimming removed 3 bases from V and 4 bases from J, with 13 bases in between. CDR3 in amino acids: CAWSGRAGKNIQYF. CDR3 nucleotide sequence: TGTGCCTGGAGCGGCCGGGCGGGGAAAAACATTCAGTACTTC.

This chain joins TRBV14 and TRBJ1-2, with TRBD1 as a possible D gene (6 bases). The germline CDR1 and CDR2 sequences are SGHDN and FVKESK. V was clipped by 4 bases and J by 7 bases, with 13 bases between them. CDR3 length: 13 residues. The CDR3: CASSRYRDLGYTF. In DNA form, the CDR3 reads TGTGCCAGCAGCCGATACAGGGATCTTGGCTACACCTTC.

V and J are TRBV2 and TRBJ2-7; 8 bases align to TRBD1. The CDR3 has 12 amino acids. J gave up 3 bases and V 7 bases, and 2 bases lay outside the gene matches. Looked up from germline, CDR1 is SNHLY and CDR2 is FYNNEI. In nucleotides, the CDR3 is TGTGCCAGCAACAGGGGGGACTACGAGCAGTACTTC. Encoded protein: CASNRGDYEQYF.

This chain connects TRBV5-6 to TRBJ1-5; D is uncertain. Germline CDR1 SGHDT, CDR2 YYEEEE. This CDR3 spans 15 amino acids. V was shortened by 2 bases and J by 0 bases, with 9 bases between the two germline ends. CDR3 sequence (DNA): TGTGCCAGCAGCTTATCCAGGAATAGCAATCAGCCCCAGCATTTT. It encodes CASSLSRNSNQPQHF.

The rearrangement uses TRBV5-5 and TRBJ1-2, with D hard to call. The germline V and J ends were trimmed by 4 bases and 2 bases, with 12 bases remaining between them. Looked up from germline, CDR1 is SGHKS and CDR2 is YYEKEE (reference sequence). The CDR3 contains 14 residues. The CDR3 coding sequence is TGTGCCAGCAGCCCTCTTGAGGAGAACTATGGCTACACCTTC. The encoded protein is CASSPLEENYGYTF.

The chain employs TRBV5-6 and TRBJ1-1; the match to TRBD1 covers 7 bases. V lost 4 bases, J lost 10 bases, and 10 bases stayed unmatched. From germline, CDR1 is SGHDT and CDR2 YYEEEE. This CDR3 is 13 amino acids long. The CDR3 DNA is TGTGCCAGCAGCAGAACAGGGGACCCTGGAGCTTTCTTT. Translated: CASSRTGDPGAFF.

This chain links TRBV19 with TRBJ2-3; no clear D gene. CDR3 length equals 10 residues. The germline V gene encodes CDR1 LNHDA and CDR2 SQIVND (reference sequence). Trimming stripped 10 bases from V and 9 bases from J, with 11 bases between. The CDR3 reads CATSGGTQYF. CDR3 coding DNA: TGTGCCACATCGGGTGGCACGCAGTATTTT.

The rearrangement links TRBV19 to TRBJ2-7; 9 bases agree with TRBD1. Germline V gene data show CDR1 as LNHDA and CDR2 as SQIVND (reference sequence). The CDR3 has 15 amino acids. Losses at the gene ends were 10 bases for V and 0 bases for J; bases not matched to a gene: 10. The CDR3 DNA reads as TGTGCCACCCTTCCAACAGGGGGCGCCTCCTACGAGCAGTACTTC. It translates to CATLPTGGASYEQYF. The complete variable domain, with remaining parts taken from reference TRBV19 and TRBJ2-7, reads DGGITQSPKYLFRKEGQNVTLSCEQNLNHDAMYWYRQDPGQGLRLIYYSQIVNDFQKGDIAEGYSVSREKKESFPLTVTSAQKNPTAFYLCATLPTGGASYEQYFGPGTRLTVT.

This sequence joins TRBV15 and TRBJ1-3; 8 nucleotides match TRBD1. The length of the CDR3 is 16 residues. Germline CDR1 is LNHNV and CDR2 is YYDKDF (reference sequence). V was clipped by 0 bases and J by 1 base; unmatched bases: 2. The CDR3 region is CATSRDRTGSGNTIYF. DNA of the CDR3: TGTGCCACCAGCAGAGATAGGACAGGGTCTGGAAACACCATATATTTT.

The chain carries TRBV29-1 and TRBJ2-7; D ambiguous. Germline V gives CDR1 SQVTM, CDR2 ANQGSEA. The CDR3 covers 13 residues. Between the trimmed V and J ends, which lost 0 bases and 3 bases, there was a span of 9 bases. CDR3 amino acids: CSVEDGHRYEQYF. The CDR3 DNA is TGCAGCGTTGAAGATGGTCATCGCTACGAGCAGTACTTC.

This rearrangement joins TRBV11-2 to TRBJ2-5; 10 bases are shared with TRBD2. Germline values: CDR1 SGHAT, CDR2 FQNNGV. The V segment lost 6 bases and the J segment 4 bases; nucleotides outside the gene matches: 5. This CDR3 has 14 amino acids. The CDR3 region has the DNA TGTGCCAGCAGTTATCTAGCGGGGGTAGAGACCCAGTACTTC. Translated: CASSYLAGVETQYF.

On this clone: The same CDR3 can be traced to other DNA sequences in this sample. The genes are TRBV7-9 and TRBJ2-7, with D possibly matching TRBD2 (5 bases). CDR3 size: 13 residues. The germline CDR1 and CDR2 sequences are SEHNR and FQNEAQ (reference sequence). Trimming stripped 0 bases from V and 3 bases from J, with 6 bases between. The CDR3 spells CASSLAGVYEQYF. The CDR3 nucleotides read TGTGCCAGCAGCTTAGCGGGAGTCTACGAGCAGTACTTC.

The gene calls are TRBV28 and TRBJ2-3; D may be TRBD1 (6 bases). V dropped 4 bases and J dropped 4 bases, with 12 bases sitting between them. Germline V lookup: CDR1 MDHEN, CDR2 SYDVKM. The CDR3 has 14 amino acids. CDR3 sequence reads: CASSYPTGSDTQYF. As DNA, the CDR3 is TGTGCCAGCAGTTACCCTACAGGGTCAGATACGCAGTATTTT.

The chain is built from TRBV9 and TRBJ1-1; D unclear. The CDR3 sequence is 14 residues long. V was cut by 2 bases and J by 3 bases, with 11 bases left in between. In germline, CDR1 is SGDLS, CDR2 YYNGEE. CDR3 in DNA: TGTGCCAGCAGCGTTGGGCCCACCCACACTGAAGCTTTCTTT. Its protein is CASSVGPTHTEAFF.

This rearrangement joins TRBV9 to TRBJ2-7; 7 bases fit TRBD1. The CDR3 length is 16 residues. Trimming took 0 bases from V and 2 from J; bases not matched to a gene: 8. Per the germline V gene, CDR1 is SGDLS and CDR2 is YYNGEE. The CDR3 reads CASSVGGSQGAYEQYF. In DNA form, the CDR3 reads TGTGCCAGCAGCGTAGGAGGGAGTCAGGGGGCCTACGAGCAGTACTTC.

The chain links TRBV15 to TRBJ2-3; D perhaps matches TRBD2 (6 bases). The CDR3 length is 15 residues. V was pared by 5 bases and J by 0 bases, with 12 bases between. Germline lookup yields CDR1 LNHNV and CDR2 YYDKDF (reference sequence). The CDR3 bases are TGTGCCACCAGCGTCGGGACTCCGAGCACAGATACGCAGTATTTT. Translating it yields CATSVGTPSTDTQYF.

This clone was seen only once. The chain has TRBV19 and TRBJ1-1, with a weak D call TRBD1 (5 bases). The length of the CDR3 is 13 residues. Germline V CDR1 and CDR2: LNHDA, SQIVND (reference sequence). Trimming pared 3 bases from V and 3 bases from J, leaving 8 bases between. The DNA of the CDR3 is TGTGCCAGTAGTATTGCGGGGGACACTGAAGCTTTCTTT. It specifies CASSIAGDTEAFF.